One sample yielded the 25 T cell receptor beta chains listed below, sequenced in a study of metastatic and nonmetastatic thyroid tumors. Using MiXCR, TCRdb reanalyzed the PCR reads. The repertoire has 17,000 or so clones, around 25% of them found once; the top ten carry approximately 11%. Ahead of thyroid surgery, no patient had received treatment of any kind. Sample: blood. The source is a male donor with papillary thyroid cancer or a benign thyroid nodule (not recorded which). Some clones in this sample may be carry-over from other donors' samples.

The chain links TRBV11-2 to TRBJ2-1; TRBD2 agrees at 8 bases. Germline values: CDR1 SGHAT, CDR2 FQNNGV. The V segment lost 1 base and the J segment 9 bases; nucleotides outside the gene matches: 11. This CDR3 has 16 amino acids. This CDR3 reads CASSLGGCGRMTEQFF. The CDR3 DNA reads TGTGCCAGCAGCTTAGGGGGGTGCGGGAGGATGACTGAGCAGTTCTTC.

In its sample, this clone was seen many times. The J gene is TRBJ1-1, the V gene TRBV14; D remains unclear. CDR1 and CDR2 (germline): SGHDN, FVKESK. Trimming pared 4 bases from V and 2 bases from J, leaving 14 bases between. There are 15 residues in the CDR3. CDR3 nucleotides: TGTGCCAGCAGCCGAGCAACAGCGTTTAACACTGAAGCTTTCTTT. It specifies CASSRATAFNTEAFF.

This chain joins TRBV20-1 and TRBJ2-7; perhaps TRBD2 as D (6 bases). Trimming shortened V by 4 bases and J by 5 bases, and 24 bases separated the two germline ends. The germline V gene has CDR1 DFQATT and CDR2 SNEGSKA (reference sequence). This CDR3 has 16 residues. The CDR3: CSAIYARGSQLNEQYF. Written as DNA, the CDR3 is TGCAGTGCTATATATGCGCGGGGTTCCCAGTTAAACGAGCAGTACTTC.

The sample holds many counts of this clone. The CDR3 sequence: CSAREGGFHTEAFF. The CDR3 DNA follows: TGCAGTGCTAGAGAGGGCGGGTTCCACACTGAAGCTTTCTTT. The J gene is TRBJ1-1, the V gene TRBV20-1; D is unclear. Trimming took off 0 bases at V and 3 bases at J, with 11 bases between the two ends. The CDR3 runs to 14 residues. Germline values: CDR1 DFQATT, CDR2 SNEGSKA (reference sequence).

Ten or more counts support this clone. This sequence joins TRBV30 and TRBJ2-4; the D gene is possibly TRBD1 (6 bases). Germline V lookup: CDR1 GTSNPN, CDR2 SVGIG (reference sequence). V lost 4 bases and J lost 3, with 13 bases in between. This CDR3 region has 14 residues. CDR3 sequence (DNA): TGTGCCTGGAATTGGGGGCGCGGCAAAAACATTCAGTACTTC. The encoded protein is CAWNWGRGKNIQYF.

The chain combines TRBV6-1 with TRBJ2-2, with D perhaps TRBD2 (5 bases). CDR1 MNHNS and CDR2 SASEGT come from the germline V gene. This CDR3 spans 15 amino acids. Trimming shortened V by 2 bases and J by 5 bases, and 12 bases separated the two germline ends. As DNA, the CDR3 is TGTGCCAGCAGTGAATCGGTTGAGGGAACCGGGGAGCTGTTTTTT. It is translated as CASSESVEGTGELFF.

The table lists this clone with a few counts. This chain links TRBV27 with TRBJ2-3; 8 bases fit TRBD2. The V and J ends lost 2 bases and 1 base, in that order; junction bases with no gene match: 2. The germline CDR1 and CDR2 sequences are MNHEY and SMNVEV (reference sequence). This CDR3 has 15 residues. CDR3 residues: CASSLGRGGTDTQYF. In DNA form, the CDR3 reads TGTGCCAGCAGTTTAGGGCGGGGGGGCACAGATACGCAGTATTTT.

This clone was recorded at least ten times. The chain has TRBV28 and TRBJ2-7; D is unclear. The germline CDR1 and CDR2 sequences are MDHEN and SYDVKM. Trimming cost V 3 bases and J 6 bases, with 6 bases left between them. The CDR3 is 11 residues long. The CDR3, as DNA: TGTGCCAGCAGTTTTTTATCCGAGCAGTACTTC. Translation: CASSFLSEQYF.

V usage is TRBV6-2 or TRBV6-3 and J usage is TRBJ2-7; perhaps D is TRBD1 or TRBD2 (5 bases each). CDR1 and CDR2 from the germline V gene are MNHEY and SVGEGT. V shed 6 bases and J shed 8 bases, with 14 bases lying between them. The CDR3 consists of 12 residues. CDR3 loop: CASRDTGTKQYF. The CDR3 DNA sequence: TGTGCCAGCAGAGATACGGGGACGAAGCAGTACTTC.

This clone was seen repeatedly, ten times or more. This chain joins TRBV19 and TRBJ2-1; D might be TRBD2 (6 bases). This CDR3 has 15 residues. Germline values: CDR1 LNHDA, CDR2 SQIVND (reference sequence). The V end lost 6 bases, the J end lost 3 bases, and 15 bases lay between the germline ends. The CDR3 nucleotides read TGTGCCAGTAGAGAACCGGGACTCGACTACAATGAGCAGTTCTTC. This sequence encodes CASREPGLDYNEQFF.

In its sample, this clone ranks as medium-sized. This CDR3 reads CASSRNRDRNSPLHF. The CDR3 DNA reads TGTGCCAGCAGCCGGAACCGGGACAGAAATTCACCCCTCCACTTT. The chain joins TRBV2 to TRBJ1-6; 7 bases are a match to TRBD1. Unmatched junction bases numbered 9, after V lost 6 bases and J lost 7 bases. CDR3 size: 15 residues. The germline gives CDR1 SNHLY, CDR2 FYNNEI.

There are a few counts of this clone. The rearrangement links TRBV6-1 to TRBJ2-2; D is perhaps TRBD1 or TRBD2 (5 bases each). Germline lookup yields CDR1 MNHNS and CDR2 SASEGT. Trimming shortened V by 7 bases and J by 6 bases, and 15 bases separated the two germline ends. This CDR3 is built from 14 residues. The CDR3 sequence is CASTGTDGAGELFF. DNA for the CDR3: TGTGCCAGCACAGGGACGGATGGCGCCGGGGAGCTGTTTTTT.

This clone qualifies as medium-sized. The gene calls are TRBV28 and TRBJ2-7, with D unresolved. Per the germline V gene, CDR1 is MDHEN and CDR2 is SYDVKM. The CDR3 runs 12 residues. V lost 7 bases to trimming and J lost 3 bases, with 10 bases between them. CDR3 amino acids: CASTHMDYEQYF. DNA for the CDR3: TGTGCCAGCACCCATATGGACTACGAGCAGTACTTC.

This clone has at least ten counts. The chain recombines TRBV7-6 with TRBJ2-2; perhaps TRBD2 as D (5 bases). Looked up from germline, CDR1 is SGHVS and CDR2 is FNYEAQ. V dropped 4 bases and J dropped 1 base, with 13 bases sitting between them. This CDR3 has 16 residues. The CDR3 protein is CASSSEVAKNTGELFF. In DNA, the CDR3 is TGTGCCAGCAGCTCGGAGGTAGCGAAGAACACCGGGGAGCTGTTTTTT. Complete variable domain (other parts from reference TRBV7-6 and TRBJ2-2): GAGVSQSPRYKVTKRGQDVALRCDPISGHVSLYWYRQALGQGPEFLTYFNYEAQQDKSGLPNDRFSAERPEGSISTLTIQRTEQRDSAMYRCASSSEVAKNTGELFFGEGSRLTVL.

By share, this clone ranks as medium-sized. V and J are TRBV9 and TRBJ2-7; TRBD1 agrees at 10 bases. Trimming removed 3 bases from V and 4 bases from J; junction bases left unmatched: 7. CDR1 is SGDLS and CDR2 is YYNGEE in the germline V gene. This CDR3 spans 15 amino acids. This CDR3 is CASSAGDRGLYEQYF. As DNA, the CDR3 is TGTGCCAGCAGCGCCGGCGACAGGGGGCTATACGAGCAGTACTTC.

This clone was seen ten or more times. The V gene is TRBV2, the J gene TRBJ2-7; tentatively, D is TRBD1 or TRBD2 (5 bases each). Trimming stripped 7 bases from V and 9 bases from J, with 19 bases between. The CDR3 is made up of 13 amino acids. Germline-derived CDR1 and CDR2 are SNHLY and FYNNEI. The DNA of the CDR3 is TGTGCCAGCAAGGGGCACACCGTTAGCGTGCAGTACTTC. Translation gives CASKGHTVSVQYF.

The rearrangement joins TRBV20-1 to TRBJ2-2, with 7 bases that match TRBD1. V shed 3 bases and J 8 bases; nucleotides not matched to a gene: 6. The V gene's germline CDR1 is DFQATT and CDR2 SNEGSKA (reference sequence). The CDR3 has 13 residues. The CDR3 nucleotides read TGCAGTGCTAGCAGGGGGATAGGAGGGGAGCTGTTTTTT. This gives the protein CSASRGIGGELFF.

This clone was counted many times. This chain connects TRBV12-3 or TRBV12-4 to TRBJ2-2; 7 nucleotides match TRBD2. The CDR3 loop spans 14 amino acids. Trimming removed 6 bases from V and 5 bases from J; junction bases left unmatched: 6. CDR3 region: CASRPRRGTGELFF. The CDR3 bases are TGTGCCAGCAGACCACGGCGGGGGACCGGGGAGCTGTTTTTT.

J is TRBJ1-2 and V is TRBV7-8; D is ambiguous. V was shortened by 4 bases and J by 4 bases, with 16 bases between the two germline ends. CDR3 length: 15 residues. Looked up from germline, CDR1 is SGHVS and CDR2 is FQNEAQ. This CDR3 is CASSSDTRRGYGYTF. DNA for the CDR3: TGTGCCAGCAGCTCCGACACCCGCCGGGGCTATGGCTACACCTTC.

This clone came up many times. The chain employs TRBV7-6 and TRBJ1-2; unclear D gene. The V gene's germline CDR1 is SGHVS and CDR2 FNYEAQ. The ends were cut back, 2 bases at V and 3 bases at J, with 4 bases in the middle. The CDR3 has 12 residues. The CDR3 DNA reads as TGTGCCAGCAGCTTACCTGACTATGGCTACACCTTC. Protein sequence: CASSLPDYGYTF.

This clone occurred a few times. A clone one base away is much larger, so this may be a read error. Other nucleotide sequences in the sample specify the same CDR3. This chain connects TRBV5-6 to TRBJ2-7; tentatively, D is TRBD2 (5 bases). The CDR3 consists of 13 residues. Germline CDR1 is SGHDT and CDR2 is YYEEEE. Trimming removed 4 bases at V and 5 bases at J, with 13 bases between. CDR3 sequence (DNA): TGTGCCAGCAGCCTAATAGCGACCCACGAGCAGTACTTC. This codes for CASSLIATHEQYF.

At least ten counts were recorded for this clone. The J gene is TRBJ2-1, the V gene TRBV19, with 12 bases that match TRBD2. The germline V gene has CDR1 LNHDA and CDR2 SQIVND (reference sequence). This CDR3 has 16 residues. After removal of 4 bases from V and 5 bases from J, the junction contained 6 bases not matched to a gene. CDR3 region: CASSSTTSGRNNEQFF. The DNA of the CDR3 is TGTGCCAGTAGTAGCACGACTAGCGGGAGAAACAATGAGCAGTTCTTC.

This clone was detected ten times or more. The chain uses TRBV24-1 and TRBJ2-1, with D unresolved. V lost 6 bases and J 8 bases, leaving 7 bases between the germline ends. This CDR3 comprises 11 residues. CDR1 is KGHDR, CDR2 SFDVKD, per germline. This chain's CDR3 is CATSQFDEQFF. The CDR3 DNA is TGTGCCACCAGTCAGTTCGATGAGCAGTTCTTC.

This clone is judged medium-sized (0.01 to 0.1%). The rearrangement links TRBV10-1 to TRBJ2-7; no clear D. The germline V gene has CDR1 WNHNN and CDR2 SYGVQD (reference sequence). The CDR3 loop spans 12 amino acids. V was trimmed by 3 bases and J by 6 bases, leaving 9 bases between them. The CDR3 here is CASSDDLGEQYF. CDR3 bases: TGCGCCAGCAGTGACGACCTCGGCGAGCAGTACTTC.

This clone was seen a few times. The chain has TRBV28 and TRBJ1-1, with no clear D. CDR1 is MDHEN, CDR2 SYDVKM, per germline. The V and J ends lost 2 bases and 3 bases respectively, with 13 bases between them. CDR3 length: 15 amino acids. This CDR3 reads CASSLEALSDTEAFF. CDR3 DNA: TGTGCCAGCAGTTTAGAAGCTCTCTCAGACACTGAAGCTTTCTTT.